Listed below are T cell receptor beta chains from one sample, sequenced in a study of blood T cells in healthy people across ages. TCRdb reprocessed the 5' RACE reads via MiXCR and lists one record per CDR3 protein. In the table there are over 300,000 distinct CDR3 sequences, about 52% of which are singletons. Sequences were obtained from blood. The receptors here all came from a man aged 55 to 70 in good health. The CDR3 runs from the conserved cysteine through the conserved F or W. The D gene is left open where the match is weak. Clone size appears in some rows only: once, few, many, or a class for an expanded clone.

j_call v_call clone_size cdr3_length d_call cdr3_nt cdr3_aa
TRBJ2-7 TRBV20-1 few 12 . TGCAGTGTTATTAGCGGTCCCTACGAGCAGTACTTC CSVISGPYEQYF
TRBJ1-2 TRBV20-1 . 14 . TGCAGTGCTGGGCCCCGGGGGTCCAACTATGGCTACACCTTC CSAGPRGSNYGYTF
TRBJ2-3 TRBV3-1 . 15 TRBD1 TGTGCCAGCAGCCTAGGCCGGACAGGGTCAGATACGCAGTATTTT CASSLGRTGSDTQYF
TRBJ2-7 TRBV9 . 14 . TGTGCCAGCAGCGTAGATGGGGGTTACTACGAGCAGTACTTC CASSVDGGYYEQYF
TRBJ2-1 TRBV20-1 . 15 TRBD2 TGCAGTGCTAGGTCCGGGGGGGGGCTACGCAATGAGCAGTTCTTC CSARSGGGLRNEQFF
TRBJ2-4 TRBV3-1 few 16 . TGTGCCAGCAGCCGAAACACAGCGCTAGCCAAAAACATTCAGTACTTC CASSRNTALAKNIQYF
TRBJ2-6 TRBV7-2 many 14 . TGTGCCAGCACCAACAGGGCTGGGGCCAACGTCCTGACTTTC CASTNRAGANVLTF
TRBJ2-5 TRBV3-1 few 15 . TGTGCCAGCAGCCAAGTTTCAGGAGCGAGGGCGACCCAGTACTTC CASSQVSGARATQYF
TRBJ1-6 TRBV5-1 . 15 TRBD1 TGCGCCGGCAGCGGGCAGACAGGGGACAATTCACCCCTCCACTTT CAGSGQTGDNSPLHF
TRBJ1-2 TRBV3-1 . 13 . TGTGCCAGCAGCCACGGGAAGAACTATGGCTACACCTTC CASSHGKNYGYTF
TRBJ2-5 TRBV11-2 . 14 TRBD2 TGTGCCAGCAGCTTAACTAGCGGGAATGAGACCCGGTACTTC CASSLTSGNETRYF
TRBJ2-1 TRBV7-3 . 14 TRBD1 TGTGCCAGCAGCGCTGGGACAGGGGCAGGTGAGCAGTTCTTC CASSAGTGAGEQFF
TRBJ2-1 TRBV7-2 . 17 . TGTGCCAGCAGCTTAGCGTCGACGGGGAGCTCCTACAATGAGCAGTTCTTC CASSLASTGSSYNEQFF
TRBJ2-7 TRBV20-1 . 16 TRBD2 TGCAGTGCTAGACCCACTAGCGGGAGGCTCTCCTACAAGCAGTACTTC CSARPTSGRLSYKQYF
TRBJ1-2 TRBV20-1 few 11 . TGCAGTGCAGGAGGAGGGAATGGCTACACCTTC CSAGGGNGYTF
TRBJ2-3 TRBV12-3/TRBV12-4 many 13 . TGTGCCAGCAGTTTACTAAGCACAGATACGCAGTATTTT CASSLLSTDTQYF
TRBJ2-1 TRBV28 few 15 TRBD1 TGTGCCAGCAGTTTAAGCCGGGACAGGGTAGCTAGGCAGTTCTTC CASSLSRDRVARQFF
TRBJ2-3 TRBV4-1 once 15 . TGCGCCAGCAGCCAAGGGGGGGCGAGCACAGATACGCAGTATTTT CASSQGGASTDTQYF
TRBJ2-1 TRBV6-5 . 13 TRBD1 TGTGCCAGCAGGACAGGGTTCAACAATGAGCAGTTCTTC CASRTGFNNEQFF
TRBJ2-7 TRBV27 few 14 . TGTGCCAGCAGCCGCCGGGCTAGCGAATACGAGCAGTACTTC CASSRRASEYEQYF
TRBJ1-2 TRBV25-1 . 13 TRBD1 TGTGCCAGCCGGAGGACAGGGGGCGATGGCTACACCTTC CASRRTGGDGYTF
TRBJ2-1 TRBV12-3/TRBV12-4 . 10 . TGTGCCAGCAGTTTCTTTTGGCAGTTCTTC CASSFFWQFF
TRBJ1-1 TRBV6-1 . 14 TRBD1 TGTGCCAGCAGTGTCACAGGGGGGAGCACTGAAGCTTTCTTT CASSVTGGSTEAFF
TRBJ2-1 TRBV20-1 . 14 TRBD1 TGCAGTGCAAGGGACCAAAGAGGGGGCAAGGAGCAGTTCTTC CSARDQRGGKEQFF
TRBJ1-1 TRBV2 . 14 . TGTGCCAGCAGTGCTTCCGGCACCAGACCTGAAGCTTTCTTT CASSASGTRPEAFF
TRBJ2-7 TRBV21-1 few 13 . TGTGCCAGCAGCAACGGGACAGGGGGGGAGCAGTACTTC CASSNGTGGEQYF
TRBJ2-3 TRBV5-1 . 14 TRBD2 TGCGCCAGCAGCTTGCGCGGGGGGCTAGATACGCAGTATTTT CASSLRGGLDTQYF
TRBJ2-7 TRBV5-4 . 13 . TGTGCCAGCAGCTTGGTAAAGTCCTACGAGCAGTACTTC CASSLVKSYEQYF
TRBJ2-1 TRBV7-3 once 19 TRBD1 TGTGCCAGCAGCTTGACAGGGGGCGACCTAGGACGAAGGAACAATGAGCAGTTCTTC CASSLTGGDLGRRNNEQFF